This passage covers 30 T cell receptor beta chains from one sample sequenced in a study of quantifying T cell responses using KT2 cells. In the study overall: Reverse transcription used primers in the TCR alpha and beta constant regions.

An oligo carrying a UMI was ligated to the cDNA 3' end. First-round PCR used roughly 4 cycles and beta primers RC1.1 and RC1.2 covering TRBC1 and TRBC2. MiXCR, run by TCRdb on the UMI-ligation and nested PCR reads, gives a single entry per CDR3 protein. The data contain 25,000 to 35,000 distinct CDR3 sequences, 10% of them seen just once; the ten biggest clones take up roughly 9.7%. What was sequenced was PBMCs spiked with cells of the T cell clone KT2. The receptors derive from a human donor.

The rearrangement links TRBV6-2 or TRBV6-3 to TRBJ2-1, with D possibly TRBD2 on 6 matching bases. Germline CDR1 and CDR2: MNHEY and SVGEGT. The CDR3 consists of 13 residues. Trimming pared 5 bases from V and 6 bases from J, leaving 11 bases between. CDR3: CASSNYGSNEQFF. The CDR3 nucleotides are TGTGCCAGCAGTAATTACGGGAGCAATGAGCAGTTCTTC.

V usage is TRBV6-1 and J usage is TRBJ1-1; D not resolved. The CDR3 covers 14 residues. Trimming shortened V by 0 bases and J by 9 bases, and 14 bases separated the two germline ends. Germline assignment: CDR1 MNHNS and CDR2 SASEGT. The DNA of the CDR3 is TGTGCCAGCAGTGAAGCGCCGGATCTCGGGAAAGCTTTCTTT. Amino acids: CASSEAPDLGKAFF.

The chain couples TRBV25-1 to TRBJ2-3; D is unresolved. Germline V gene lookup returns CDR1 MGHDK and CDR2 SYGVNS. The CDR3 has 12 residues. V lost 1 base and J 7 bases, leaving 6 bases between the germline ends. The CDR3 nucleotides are TGTGCCAGCAGTGAATCAGCAAATACGCAGTATTTT. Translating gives CASSESANTQYF.

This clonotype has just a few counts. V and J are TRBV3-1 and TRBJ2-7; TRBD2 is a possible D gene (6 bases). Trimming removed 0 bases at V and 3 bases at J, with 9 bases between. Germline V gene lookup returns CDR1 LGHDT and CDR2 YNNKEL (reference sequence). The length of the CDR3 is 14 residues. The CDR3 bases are TGTGCCAGCAGCCAAGACCGGCGGGGCTACGAGCAGTACTTC. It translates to CASSQDRRGYEQYF.

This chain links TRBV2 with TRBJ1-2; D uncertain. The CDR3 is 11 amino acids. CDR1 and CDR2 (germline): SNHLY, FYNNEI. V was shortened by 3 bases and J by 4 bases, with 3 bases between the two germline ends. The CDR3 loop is CASSDSYGYTF. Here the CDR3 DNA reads TGTGCCAGCAGTGACAGCTATGGCTACACCTTC.

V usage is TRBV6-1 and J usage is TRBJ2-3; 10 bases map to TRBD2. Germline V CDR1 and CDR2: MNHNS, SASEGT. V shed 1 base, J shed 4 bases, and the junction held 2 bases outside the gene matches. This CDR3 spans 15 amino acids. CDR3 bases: TGTGCCAGCAGTGAAGTCAGCGGGGGGGCAGATACGCAGTATTTT. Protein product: CASSEVSGGADTQYF.

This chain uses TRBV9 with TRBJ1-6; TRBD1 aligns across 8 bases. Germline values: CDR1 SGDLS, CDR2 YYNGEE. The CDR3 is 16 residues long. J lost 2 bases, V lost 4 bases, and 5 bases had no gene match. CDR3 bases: TGTGCCAGCAGCCCAGGACAGGGTGCCTATAATTCACCCCTCCACTTT. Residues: CASSPGQGAYNSPLHF.

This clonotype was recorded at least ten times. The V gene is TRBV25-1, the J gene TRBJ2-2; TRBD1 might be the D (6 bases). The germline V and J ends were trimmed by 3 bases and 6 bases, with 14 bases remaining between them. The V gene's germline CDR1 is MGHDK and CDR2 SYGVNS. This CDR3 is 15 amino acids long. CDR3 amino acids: CASSDWQGHAGELFF. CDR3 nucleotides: TGTGCCAGCAGTGATTGGCAGGGGCATGCCGGGGAGCTGTTTTTT.

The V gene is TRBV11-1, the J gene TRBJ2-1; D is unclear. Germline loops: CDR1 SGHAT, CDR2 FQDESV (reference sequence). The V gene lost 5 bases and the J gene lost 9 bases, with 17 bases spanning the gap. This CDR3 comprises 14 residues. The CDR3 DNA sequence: TGTGCCAGCAGCGCATACATTCAGGAAACTGAGCAGTTCTTC. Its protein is CASSAYIQETEQFF. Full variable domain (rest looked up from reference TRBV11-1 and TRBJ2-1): EAEVAQSPRYKITEKSQAVAFWCDPISGHATLYWYRQILGQGPELLVQFQDESVVDDSQLPKDRFSAERLKGVDSTLKIQPAELGDSAMYLCASSAYIQETEQFFGPGTRLTVL.

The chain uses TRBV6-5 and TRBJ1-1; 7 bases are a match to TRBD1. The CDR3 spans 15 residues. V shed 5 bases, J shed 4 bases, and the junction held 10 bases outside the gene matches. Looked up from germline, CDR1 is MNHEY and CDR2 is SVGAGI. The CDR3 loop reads CASSDRVVQSTEAFF. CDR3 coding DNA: TGTGCCAGCAGTGACAGGGTGGTTCAGAGCACTGAAGCTTTCTTT.

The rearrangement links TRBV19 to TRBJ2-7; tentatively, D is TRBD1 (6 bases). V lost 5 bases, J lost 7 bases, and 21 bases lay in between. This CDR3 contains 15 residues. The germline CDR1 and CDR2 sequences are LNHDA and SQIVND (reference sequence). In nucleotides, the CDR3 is TGTGCCAGTAGTCCACTGGACAGCCTTACGGGGGAGCAGTACTTC. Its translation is CASSPLDSLTGEQYF.

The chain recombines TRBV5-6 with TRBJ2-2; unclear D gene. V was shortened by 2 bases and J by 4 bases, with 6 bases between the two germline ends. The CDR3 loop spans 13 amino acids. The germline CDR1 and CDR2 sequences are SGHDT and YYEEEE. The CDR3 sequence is CASSFGITGELFF. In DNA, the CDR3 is TGTGCCAGCAGCTTCGGCATCACCGGGGAGCTGTTTTTT.

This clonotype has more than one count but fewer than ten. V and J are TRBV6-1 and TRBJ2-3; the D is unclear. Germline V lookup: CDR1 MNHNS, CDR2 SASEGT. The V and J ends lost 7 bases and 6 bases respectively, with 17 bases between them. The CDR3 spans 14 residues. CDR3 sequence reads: CASTWGTFSDTQYF. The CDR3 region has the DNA TGTGCCAGCACTTGGGGAACGTTCTCGGATACGCAGTATTTT.

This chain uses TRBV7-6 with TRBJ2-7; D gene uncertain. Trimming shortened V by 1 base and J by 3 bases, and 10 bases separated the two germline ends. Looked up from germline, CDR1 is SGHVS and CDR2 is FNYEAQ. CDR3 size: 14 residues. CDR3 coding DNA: TGTGCCAGCAGCTTAGGGTTCGAGATCTACGAGCAGTACTTC. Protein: CASSLGFEIYEQYF.

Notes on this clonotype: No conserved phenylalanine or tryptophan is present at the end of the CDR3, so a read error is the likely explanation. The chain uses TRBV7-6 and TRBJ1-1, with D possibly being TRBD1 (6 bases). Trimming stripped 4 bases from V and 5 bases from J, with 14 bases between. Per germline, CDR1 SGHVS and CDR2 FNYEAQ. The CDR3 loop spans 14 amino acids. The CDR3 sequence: CASSSHPQGTEAFL. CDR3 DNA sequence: TGTGCCAGCAGCTCTCACCCACAGGGAACTGAAGCTTTCCTT.

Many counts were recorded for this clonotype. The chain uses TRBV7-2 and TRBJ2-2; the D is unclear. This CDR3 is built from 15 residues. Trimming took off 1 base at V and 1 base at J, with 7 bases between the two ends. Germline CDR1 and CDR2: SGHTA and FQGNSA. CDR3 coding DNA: TGTGCCAGCAGCTTAGATTCCCTGAACACCGGGGAGCTGTTTTTT. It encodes CASSLDSLNTGELFF.

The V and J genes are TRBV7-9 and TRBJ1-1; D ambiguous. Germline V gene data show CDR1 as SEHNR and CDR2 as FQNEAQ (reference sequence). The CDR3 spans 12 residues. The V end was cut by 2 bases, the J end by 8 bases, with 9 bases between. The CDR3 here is CASSLRSPEAFF. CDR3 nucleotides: TGTGCCAGCAGCTTACGGTCCCCCGAAGCTTTCTTT.

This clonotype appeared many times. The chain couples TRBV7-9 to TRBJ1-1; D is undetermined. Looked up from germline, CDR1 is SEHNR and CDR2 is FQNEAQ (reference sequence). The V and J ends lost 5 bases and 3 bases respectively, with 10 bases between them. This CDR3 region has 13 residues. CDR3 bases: TGTGCCAGCAGCCCCCTTCTGGACACTGAAGCTTTCTTT. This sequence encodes CASSPLLDTEAFF.

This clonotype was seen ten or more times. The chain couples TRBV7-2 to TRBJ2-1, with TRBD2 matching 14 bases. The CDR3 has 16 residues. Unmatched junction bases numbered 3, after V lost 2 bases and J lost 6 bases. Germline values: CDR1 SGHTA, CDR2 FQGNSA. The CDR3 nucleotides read TGTGCCAGCAGCTTATGGACTAGCGGGGGGACCAATGAGCAGTTCTTC. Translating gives CASSLWTSGGTNEQFF.

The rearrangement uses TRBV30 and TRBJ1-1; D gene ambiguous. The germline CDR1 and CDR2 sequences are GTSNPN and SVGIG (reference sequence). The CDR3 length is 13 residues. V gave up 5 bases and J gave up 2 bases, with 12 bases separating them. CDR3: CAWGIFQNTEAFF. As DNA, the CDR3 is TGTGCCTGGGGAATCTTCCAAAACACTGAAGCTTTCTTT.

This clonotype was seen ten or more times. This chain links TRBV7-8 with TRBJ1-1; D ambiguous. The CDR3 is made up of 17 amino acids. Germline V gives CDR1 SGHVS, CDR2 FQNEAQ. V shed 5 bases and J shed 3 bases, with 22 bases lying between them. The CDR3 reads CASSVRLQRTRDTEAFF. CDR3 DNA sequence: TGTGCCAGCAGCGTCCGACTACAGCGAACGAGGGACACTGAAGCTTTCTTT.

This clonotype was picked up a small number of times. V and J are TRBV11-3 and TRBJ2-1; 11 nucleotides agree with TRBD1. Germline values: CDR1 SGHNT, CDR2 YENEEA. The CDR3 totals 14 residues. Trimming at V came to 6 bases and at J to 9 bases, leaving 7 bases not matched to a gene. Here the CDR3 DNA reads TGTGCCAGCAGAACGGGACAGGGGGTAGGTGAGCAGTTCTTC. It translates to CASRTGQGVGEQFF. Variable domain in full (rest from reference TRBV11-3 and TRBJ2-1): EAGVVQSPRYKIIEKKQPVAFWCNPISGHNTLYWYLQNLGQGPELLIRYENEEAVDDSQLPKDRFSAERLKGVDSTLKIQPAELGDSAVYLCASRTGQGVGEQFFGPGTRLTVL.

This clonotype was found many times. CDR3 protein: CASSPGLAWGDEQFF. CDR3 in DNA: TGTGCCAGCAGCCCGGGACTAGCTTGGGGGGATGAGCAGTTCTTC. The chain employs TRBV5-6 and TRBJ2-1, with 9 bases identical to TRBD2. CDR1 is SGHDT and CDR2 is YYEEEE in the germline V gene. V was pared by 4 bases and J by 8 bases, with 10 bases of the junction left unmatched. This CDR3 has 15 amino acids. The entire variable domain, with the rest obtained from reference TRBV5-6 and TRBJ2-1, is as follows: DAGVTQSPTHLIKTRGQQVTLRCSPKSGHDTVSWYQQALGQGPQFIFQYYEEEERQRGNFPDRFSGHQFPNYSSELNVNALLLGDSALYLCASSPGLAWGDEQFFGPGTRLTVL.

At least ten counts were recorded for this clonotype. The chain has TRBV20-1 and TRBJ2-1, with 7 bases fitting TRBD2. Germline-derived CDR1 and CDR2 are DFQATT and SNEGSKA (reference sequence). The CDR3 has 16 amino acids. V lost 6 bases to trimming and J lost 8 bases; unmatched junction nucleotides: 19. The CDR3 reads CSAPLVAGRIGDEQFF. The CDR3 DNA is TGCAGTGCCCCCCTAGTTGCCGGGAGGATCGGCGATGAGCAGTTCTTC.

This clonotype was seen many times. CDR3 residues: CASSLHNQPQHF. In DNA form, the CDR3 reads TGTGCCAGCAGCCTGCACAATCAGCCCCAGCATTTT. The V call is TRBV7-2, the J call TRBJ1-5; the D is unclear. This CDR3 is 12 amino acids long. Deletions cut 5 bases from V and 3 bases from J, with 5 bases between. CDR1 SGHTA and CDR2 FQGNSA come from the germline V gene.

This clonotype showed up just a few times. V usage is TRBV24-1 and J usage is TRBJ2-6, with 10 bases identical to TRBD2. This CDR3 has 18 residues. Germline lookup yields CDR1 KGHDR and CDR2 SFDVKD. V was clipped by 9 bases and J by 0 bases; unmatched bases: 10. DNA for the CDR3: TGTGCCACCCCCTCGCCCCAGCGGGGGGGCTCTGGGGCCAACGTCCTGACTTTC. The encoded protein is CATPSPQRGGSGANVLTF.

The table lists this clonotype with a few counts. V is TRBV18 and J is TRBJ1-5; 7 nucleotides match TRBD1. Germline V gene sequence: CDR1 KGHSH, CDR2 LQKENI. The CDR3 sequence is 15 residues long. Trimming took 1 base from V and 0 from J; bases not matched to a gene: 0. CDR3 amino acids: CASSPQGASNQPQHF. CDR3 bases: TGTGCCAGCTCACCACAGGGGGCTAGCAATCAGCCCCAGCATTTT.

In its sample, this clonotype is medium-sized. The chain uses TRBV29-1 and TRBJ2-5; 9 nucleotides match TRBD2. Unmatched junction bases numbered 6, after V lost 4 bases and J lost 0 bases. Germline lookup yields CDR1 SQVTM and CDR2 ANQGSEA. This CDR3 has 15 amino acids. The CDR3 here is CSVGGRAGYQETQYF. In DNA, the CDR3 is TGCAGCGTTGGCGGGAGGGCCGGGTACCAAGAGACCCAGTACTTC.

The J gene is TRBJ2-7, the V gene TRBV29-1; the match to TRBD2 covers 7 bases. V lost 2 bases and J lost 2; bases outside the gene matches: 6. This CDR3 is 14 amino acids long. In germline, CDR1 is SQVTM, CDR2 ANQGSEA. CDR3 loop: CSVETSGNTYEQYF. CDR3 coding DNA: TGCAGCGTTGAAACAAGCGGGAACACCTACGAGCAGTACTTC.

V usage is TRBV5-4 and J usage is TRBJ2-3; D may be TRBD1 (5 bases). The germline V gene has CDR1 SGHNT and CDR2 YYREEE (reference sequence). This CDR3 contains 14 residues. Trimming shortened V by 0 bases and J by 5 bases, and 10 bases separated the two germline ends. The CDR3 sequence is CASSLEGSLDTQYF. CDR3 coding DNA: TGTGCCAGCAGCTTGGAGGGGTCTCTAGATACGCAGTATTTT.